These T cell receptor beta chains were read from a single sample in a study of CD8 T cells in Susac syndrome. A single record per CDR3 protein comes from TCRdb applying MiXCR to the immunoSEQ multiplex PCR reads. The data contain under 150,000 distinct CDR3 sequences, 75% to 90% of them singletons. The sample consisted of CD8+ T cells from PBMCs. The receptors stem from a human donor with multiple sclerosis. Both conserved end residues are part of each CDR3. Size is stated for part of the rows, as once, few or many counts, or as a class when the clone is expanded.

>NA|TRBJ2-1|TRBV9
CASSVPLSSGRNYNEQFF
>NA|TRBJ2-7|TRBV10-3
CSISEGAGVLREQYF
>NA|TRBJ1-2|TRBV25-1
CASSEWQGADYGYTF
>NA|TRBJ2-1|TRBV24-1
CATSDPGLAGKQFF
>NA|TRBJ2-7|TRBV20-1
CSAFSTQTAEQYF
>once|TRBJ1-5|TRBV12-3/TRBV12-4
CASSGGLGNQPQHF
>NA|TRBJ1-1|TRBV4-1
CASSPTGRGDTEAFF
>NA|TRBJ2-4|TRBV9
CASSSERVQAKNIQYF
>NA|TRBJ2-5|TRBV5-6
CASSPTLVETQYF
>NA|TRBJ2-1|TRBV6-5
CASSYSYLNEQFF
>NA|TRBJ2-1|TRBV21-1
CASTQAPSYNEQFF
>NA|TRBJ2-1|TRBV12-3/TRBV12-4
CASSSSGWGRGDANEQFF
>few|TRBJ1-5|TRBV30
CAWSKGGEGQPQHF
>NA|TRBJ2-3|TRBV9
CASEDSSTDTQYF
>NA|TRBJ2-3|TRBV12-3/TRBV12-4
CASSEGDTDTQYF
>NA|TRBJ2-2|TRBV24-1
CATSAVGWNGELFF
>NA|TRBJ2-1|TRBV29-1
CSVENRRGLRGSEQFF
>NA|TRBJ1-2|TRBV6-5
CASTQGEANGYTF
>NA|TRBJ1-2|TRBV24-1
CATRDRGDYGYTF
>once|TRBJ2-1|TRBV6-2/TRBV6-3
CASSIGQNNEQFF
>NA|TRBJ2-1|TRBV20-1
CSASRGEASAEQFF
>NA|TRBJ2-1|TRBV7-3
CASSYYAISSYNEQFF
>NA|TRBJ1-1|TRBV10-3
CAIRGDRGDGEAFF
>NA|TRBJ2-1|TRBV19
CASGPGTSVNEQFF
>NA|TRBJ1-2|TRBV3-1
CASSQDLGAGGYGYTF
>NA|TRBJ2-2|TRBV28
CASSADITPGELFF
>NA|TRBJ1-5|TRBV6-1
CASSEVWTDYNQPQHF
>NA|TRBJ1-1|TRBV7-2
CASSTFRMEDTEAFF
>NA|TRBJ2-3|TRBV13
CASSPGLAGDTQYF
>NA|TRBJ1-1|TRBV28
CASSFLSRMNTEAFF
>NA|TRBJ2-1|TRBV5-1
CASRSGSHNEQFF
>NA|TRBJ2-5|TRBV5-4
CASRTGIFQETQYF
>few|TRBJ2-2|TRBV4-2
CASSPTAGELFF
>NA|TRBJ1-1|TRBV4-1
CASSPFDRAVNTEAFF
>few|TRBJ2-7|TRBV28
CASSTRDKIVYEQYF
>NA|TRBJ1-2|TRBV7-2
CASAGRAVGYTF
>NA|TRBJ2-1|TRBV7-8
CASSFGGEWIYEQFF
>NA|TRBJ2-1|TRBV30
CALENLGYNEQFF
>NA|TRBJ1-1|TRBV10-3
CAISESSGNTEAFF
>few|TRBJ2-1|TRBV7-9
CASSLVADNEQFF
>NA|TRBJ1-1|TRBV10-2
CASSRGTGHHLNTEAFF
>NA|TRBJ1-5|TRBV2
CASSESDQPQHF
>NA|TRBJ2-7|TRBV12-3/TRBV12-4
CASSLRPDSYEQYF
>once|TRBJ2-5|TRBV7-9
CASSLVEGPGTQYF
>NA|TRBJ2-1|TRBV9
CASSADAGGGYNEQFF
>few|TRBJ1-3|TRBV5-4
CASSSYNRGVSSGNTIYF